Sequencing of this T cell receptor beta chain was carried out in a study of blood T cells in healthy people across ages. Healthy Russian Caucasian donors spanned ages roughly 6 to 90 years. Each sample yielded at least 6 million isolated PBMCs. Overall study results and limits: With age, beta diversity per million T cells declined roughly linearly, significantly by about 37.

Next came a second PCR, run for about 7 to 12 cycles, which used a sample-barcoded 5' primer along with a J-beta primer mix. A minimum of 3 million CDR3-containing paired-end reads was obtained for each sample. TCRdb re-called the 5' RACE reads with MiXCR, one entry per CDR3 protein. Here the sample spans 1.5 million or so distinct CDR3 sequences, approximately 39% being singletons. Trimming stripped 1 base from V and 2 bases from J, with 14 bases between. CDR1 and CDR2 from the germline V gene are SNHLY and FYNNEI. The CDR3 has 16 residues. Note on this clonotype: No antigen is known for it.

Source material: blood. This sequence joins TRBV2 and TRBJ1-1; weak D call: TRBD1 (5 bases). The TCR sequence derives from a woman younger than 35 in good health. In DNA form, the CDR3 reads TGTGCCAGCAGTGAAGGTCTGGGGCGGGGAAACACTGAAGCTTTCTTT. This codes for CASSEGLGRGNTEAFF.